The 25 T cell receptor beta chains below all came from one sample that was sequenced in a study of control samples from healthy donors and cancer patients. Here immunoSEQ multiplex PCR was the method, and the copy in TCRdb shows in-frame clones only, minus some. This table holds 35,000 to 55,000 clones, under 95% found once. Material: PBMCs. The receptor set was obtained from a woman aged 40 to 50 with head and neck cancer.

The CDR3, as DNA: TGTGCCAGCAGAGGGACAGAGAACTATGGCTACACCTTC. Its translation is CASRGTENYGYTF. V and J are TRBV2 and TRBJ1-2; 7 nucleotides match TRBD1. Germline values: CDR1 SNHLY, CDR2 FYNNEI. The CDR3 is 13 residues long. Unmatched junction bases numbered 3, after V lost 6 bases and J lost 2 bases.

The chain recombines TRBV7-8 with TRBJ2-7; TRBD2 matches at 7 bases. Germline values: CDR1 SGHVS, CDR2 FQNEAQ. The CDR3 has 14 residues. The junction had 2 bases not matched to a gene; V was cut back by 1 base and J by 2 bases. CDR3 sequence reads: CASSLVGGAYEQYF. In nucleotides, the CDR3 is TGTGCCAGCAGCTTAGTGGGAGGGGCCTACGAGCAGTACTTC.

In this sample, this clone turned up a few times. The chain recombines TRBV20-1 with TRBJ2-7, with 8 nucleotides matching TRBD2. V was pared by 3 bases and J by 6 bases, with 7 bases of the junction left unmatched. This CDR3 spans 13 amino acids. Germline V gives CDR1 DFQATT, CDR2 SNEGSKA (reference sequence). For the CDR3, the DNA is TGCAGTGCTAGTCGGGGGGGGCCGATCGAGCAGTACTTC. This encodes CSASRGGPIEQYF.

V gene TRBV5-1 combines with J gene TRBJ1-2; D is undetermined. The V end was cut by 0 bases, the J end by 4 bases, with 13 bases between. This CDR3 has 15 amino acids. Germline V gene data show CDR1 as SGHRS and CDR2 as YFSETQ. CDR3 nucleotide sequence: TGCGCCAGCAGCTTGGCAGTCACGGGGTCCTATGGCTACACCTTC. This translates into CASSLAVTGSYGYTF.

The gene calls are TRBV29-1 and TRBJ2-7, with 12 bases fitting TRBD2. CDR1 is SQVTM and CDR2 is ANQGSEA in the germline V gene. Unmatched junction bases numbered 13, after V lost 5 bases and J lost 5 bases. This CDR3 is built from 16 residues. CDR3 DNA: TGCAGCGTTTCGCTACTAGCGGGAGGCACCGCCAACGAGCAGTACTTC. This encodes CSVSLLAGGTANEQYF.

This clone was seen a few times. The chain employs TRBV29-1 and TRBJ1-2, with D uncertain. V gave up 7 bases and J gave up 3 bases, with 15 bases separating them. From germline, CDR1 is SQVTM and CDR2 ANQGSEA. This CDR3 comprises 13 residues. This CDR3 is CSAAVGADYGYTF. The CDR3 region has the DNA TGCAGCGCGGCGGTGGGCGCGGACTATGGCTACACCTTC.

The chain is built from TRBV18 and TRBJ1-3; no firm D call. There are 11 residues in the CDR3. Germline V lookup: CDR1 KGHSH, CDR2 LQKENI. The ends were cut back, 6 bases at V and 16 bases at J, with 16 bases in the middle. In DNA form, the CDR3 reads TGTGCCAGCTCCCCCGGCCCTTTCATCTATTTT. Protein product: CASSPGPFIYF.

The chain has TRBV5-1 and TRBJ1-1; 12 bases are a match to TRBD1. Looked up from germline, CDR1 is SGHRS and CDR2 is YFSETQ. V gave up 5 bases and J gave up 4 bases; unmatched junction bases: 12. This CDR3 has 17 residues. The CDR3 sequence: CASRAGTGGGWSTEAFF. DNA for the CDR3: TGCGCCAGCAGAGCCGGGACAGGGGGCGGGTGGAGCACTGAAGCTTTCTTT.

In this sample, this clone turned up once. This chain joins TRBV11-2 and TRBJ1-6; TRBD1 might be the D (5 bases). This CDR3 spans 15 amino acids. CDR1 SGHAT and CDR2 FQNNGV come from the germline V gene. V gave up 2 bases and J gave up 4 bases, with 9 bases separating them. The CDR3 sequence is CASSLRTSYNSPLHF. As DNA, the CDR3 is TGTGCCAGCAGCTTAAGGACATCTTATAATTCACCCCTCCACTTT.

The rearrangement joins TRBV19 to TRBJ1-2, with D unclear. The V and J ends lost 5 bases and 4 bases respectively, with 17 bases between them. Germline V gene lookup returns CDR1 LNHDA and CDR2 SQIVND (reference sequence). CDR3 length: 15 amino acids. The CDR3, as DNA: TGTGCCAGTAGTTCGCCGCCGCGGTACTTCTATGGCTACACCTTC. This gives the protein CASSSPPRYFYGYTF.

This clone is a singleton in its sample. J is TRBJ1-1 and V is TRBV3-1 (or the pseudogene TRBV3-2); 7 bases line up with TRBD1. The CDR3 has 14 amino acids. The J segment lost 4 bases and the V segment lost 4 bases, leaving 6 bases of the junction unmatched. CDR1 LGHDT and CDR2 YNNKEL come from the germline V gene (reference sequence). The CDR3 reads CASSPRGIGTEAFF. The CDR3 DNA is TGTGCCAGCAGCCCCAGGGGGATAGGCACTGAAGCTTTCTTT.

V usage is TRBV19 and J usage is TRBJ2-1, with TRBD2 matching 11 bases. V lost 6 bases, J lost 7 bases, and 5 bases stayed unmatched. Per germline, CDR1 LNHDA and CDR2 SQIVND (reference sequence). The CDR3 length is 14 residues. In DNA, the CDR3 is TGTGCCAGTAGCAGACTAGCGGGGTTAAATGAGCAGTTCTTC. Its translation is CASSRLAGLNEQFF. Together with reference TRBV19 and TRBJ2-1, the CDR3 gives the full variable domain: DGGITQSPKYLFRKEGQNVTLSCEQNLNHDAMYWYRQDPGQGLRLIYYSQIVNDFQKGDIAEGYSVSREKKESFPLTVTSAQKNPTAFYLCASSRLAGLNEQFFGPGTRLTVL.

The chain is built from TRBV7-9 and TRBJ1-4; weak D call: TRBD1 (5 bases). The germline V gene has CDR1 SEHNR and CDR2 FQNEAQ (reference sequence). The CDR3 contains 15 residues. The germline V and J ends were trimmed by 5 bases and 2 bases, with 12 bases remaining between them. Here the CDR3 reads CASSPRGGTNEKLFF. The CDR3 region has the DNA TGTGCCAGCAGCCCGAGGGGAGGCACTAATGAAAAACTGTTTTTT.

This chain uses TRBV7-8 with TRBJ2-3, with TRBD2 matching 14 bases. Germline CDR1 reads SGHVS; CDR2 reads FQNEAQ. The trim removed 3 bases at V and 2 bases at J, leaving 13 bases unmatched. The CDR3 extends over 20 amino acids. This CDR3 reads CASSLTGLAGASIPTDTQYF. The CDR3 nucleotides read TGTGCCAGCAGCTTGACGGGACTAGCGGGAGCCTCAATACCCACAGATACGCAGTATTTT.

This chain connects TRBV19 to TRBJ1-2, with a weak D call TRBD1 (6 bases). Germline V lookup: CDR1 LNHDA, CDR2 SQIVND (reference sequence). V shed 4 bases and J shed 2 bases, with 14 bases lying between them. The CDR3 has 15 amino acids. The DNA for the CDR3 is TGTGCCAGTAGTACCTATGGGCAGGGGAACTATGGCTACACCTTC. Translated: CASSTYGQGNYGYTF.

The rearrangement links TRBV27 to TRBJ1-5, with 8 bases identical to TRBD1. The V gene's germline CDR1 is MNHEY and CDR2 SMNVEV (reference sequence). V trimming: 8 bases; J trimming: 1 base; junction bases outside the gene matches: 10. The CDR3 has 16 residues. The CDR3 region has the DNA TGTGCCAGCGGAACAAACAGGGGGGGAAGCAATCAGCCCCAGCATTTT. Its translation is CASGTNRGGSNQPQHF.

The chain uses TRBV19 and TRBJ2-7; D not certain. The germline V gene encodes CDR1 LNHDA and CDR2 SQIVND (reference sequence). The CDR3 contains 13 residues. The V and J ends lost 5 bases and 1 base respectively, with 9 bases between them. The DNA of the CDR3 is TGTGCCAGTAGTGGCAGGCTTTCCTACGAGCAGTACTTC. It encodes CASSGRLSYEQYF.

The chain links TRBV7-2 to TRBJ2-1; TRBD1 matches at 9 bases. Losses at the gene ends were 6 bases for V and 3 bases for J; bases not matched to a gene: 6. This CDR3 is 15 amino acids long. From germline, CDR1 is SGHTA and CDR2 FQGNSA. For the CDR3, the DNA is TGTGCCAGCAGTCGTGACAGGGGGGACTACAATGAGCAGTTCTTC. Amino acid sequence: CASSRDRGDYNEQFF.

The chain has TRBV9 and TRBJ1-1; D uncertain. This CDR3 has 13 residues. Germline CDR1 reads SGDLS; CDR2 reads YYNGEE. The V gene lost 4 bases and the J gene lost 8 bases, with 15 bases spanning the gap. The DNA of the CDR3 is TGTGCCAGCAGCCTAGGTGGCGGGATAGAAGCTTTCTTT. This codes for CASSLGGGIEAFF.

This chain links TRBV6-6 with TRBJ2-3, with unresolved D. From germline, CDR1 is MNHNY and CDR2 SVGAGI (reference sequence). The CDR3 spans 14 residues. The V end lost 3 bases, the J end lost 4 bases, and 11 bases lay between the germline ends. The CDR3: CASSYSDRSDTQYF. CDR3 nucleotide sequence: TGTGCCAGCAGTTATTCTGATCGGTCAGATACGCAGTATTTT.

CDR3 sequence reads: CASSQIQGTSGIDEQFF. Written as DNA, the CDR3 is TGTGCCAGCAGCCAAATCCAAGGGACTAGCGGGATCGATGAGCAGTTCTTC. The rearrangement links TRBV3-1 (or the pseudogene TRBV3-2) to TRBJ2-1; the match to TRBD2 covers 13 bases. Germline CDR1 reads LGHDT; CDR2 reads YNNKEL (reference sequence). The ends lost 2 bases at V and 8 bases at J; junction bases unmatched: 9. The CDR3 spans 17 residues.

The count of this clone is one. This chain links TRBV18 with TRBJ2-5; no firm D call. Per germline, CDR1 KGHSH and CDR2 LQKENI. Trimming took 2 bases from V and 4 from J, leaving 8 bases between them. The CDR3 has 13 amino acids. The CDR3 DNA follows: TGTGCCAGCTCACCAAGCTTGGGAGAGACCCAGTACTTC. It is translated as CASSPSLGETQYF.

CDR3 DNA sequence: TGTGCCAGCAGCTTGTCGAGCTGGCGGGAGACCCAGTACTTC. Translation: CASSLSSWRETQYF. This chain joins TRBV5-8 and TRBJ2-5; D is uncertain. The CDR3 covers 14 residues. V was pared by 1 base and J by 5 bases, with 12 bases between. Germline V gives CDR1 SGHTS, CDR2 YDEGEE.

This chain uses TRBV7-9 with TRBJ1-3, with a possible D match to TRBD1 (5 bases). V shed 3 bases and J shed 0 bases, with 9 bases lying between them. CDR1 and CDR2 from the germline V gene are SEHNR and FQNEAQ (reference sequence). The CDR3 loop spans 15 amino acids. The DNA for the CDR3 is TGTGCCAGCAGCTTTGGGACCGGCTCTGGAAACACCATATATTTT. This sequence encodes CASSFGTGSGNTIYF. Together with reference TRBV7-9 and TRBJ1-3, the CDR3 gives the full variable domain: DTGVSQNPRHKITKRGQNVTFRCDPISEHNRLYWYRQTLGQGPEFLTYFQNEAQLEKSRLLSDRFSAERPKGSFSTLEIQRTEQGDSAMYLCASSFGTGSGNTIYFGEGSWLTVV.

The chain uses TRBV27 and TRBJ1-1; D uncertain. The CDR3 covers 15 residues. V was cut by 1 base and J by 6 bases, with 15 bases left in between. Per germline, CDR1 MNHEY and CDR2 SMNVEV (reference sequence). CDR3 loop: CASSLFSGLRPEAFF. The CDR3 DNA sequence: TGTGCCAGCAGTTTATTCTCAGGACTGAGACCTGAAGCTTTCTTT.